This T cell receptor beta chain was retrieved from a study of shared clonotypes between healthy human individuals. Germline assignment: CDR1 KGHSH and CDR2 LQKENI. Trimming removed 3 bases at V and 8 bases at J, with 19 bases between. The CDR3 covers 15 residues. Sequenced by immunoSEQ multiplex PCR; TCRdb stores in-frame clones only, minus some. Of under 2.5 million clones detected, just under 95% appear once; the ten largest clones hold 0.3% to 0.4%. The clonotype comes from a young man in good health. Some clones in this sample may be carry-over from other donors' samples. The gene calls are TRBV18 and TRBJ1-2; tentative D call: TRBD1 (6 bases). Material: naive CD4+ T cells from PBMCs. Noted subset: CD45RA+ positively selected. CDR3 loop: CASSPPVNRDSGYTF. The CDR3 DNA sequence: TGTGCCAGCTCACCCCCCGTTAACAGGGACTCGGGCTACACCTTC.